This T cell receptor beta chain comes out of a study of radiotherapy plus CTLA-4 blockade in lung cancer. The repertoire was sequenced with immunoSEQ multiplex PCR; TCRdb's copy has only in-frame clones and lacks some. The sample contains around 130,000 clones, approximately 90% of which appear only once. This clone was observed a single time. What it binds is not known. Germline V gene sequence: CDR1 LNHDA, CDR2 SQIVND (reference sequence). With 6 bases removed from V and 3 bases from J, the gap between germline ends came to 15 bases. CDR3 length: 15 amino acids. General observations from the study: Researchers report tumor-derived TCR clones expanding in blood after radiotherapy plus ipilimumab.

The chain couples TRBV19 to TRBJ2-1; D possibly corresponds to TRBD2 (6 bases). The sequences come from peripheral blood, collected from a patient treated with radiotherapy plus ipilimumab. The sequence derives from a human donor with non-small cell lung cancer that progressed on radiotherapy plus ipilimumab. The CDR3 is CASRVWSGDYNEQFF. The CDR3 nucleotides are TGTGCCAGTAGGGTGTGGTCGGGAGACTACAATGAGCAGTTCTTC.